A single sample is the source of the 20 T cell receptor beta chains below, sequenced in a study of shared clonotypes between healthy human individuals. Clones were sequenced by immunoSEQ multiplex PCR, and TCRdb holds only the in-frame ones, with some missing. The data contain around 88,000 clones, about two thirds of them singletons. Specimen: memory CD8+ T cells sorted from blood. Subset specified: CD45RO+ cells pooled with CCR7-negative TemRA cells. The receptors come from a man aged 30-40 years in good health.

The V and J genes are TRBV28 and TRBJ1-5; no reliable D call. The V gene lost 1 base and the J gene lost 3 bases, with 10 bases spanning the gap. The CDR3 loop spans 15 amino acids. The V gene's germline CDR1 is MDHEN and CDR2 SYDVKM. CDR3 bases: TGTGCCAGCAGTTTATTGTCAGGTTCCAATCAGCCCCAGCATTTT. Protein: CASSLLSGSNQPQHF.

V gene TRBV6-5 combines with J gene TRBJ2-7, with 8 bases that match TRBD1. Per germline, CDR1 MNHEY and CDR2 SVGAGI. With V trimmed by 6 bases and J by 4 bases, 5 bases remained unmatched. The CDR3 loop spans 13 amino acids. CDR3 in amino acids: CASSRGLSYEQYF. For the CDR3, the DNA is TGTGCCAGCAGCAGGGGGCTTTCATACGAGCAGTACTTC.

This clone was observed a handful of times. V is TRBV27 and J is TRBJ2-7; a possible D gene is TRBD2 (6 bases). Germline V CDR1 and CDR2: MNHEY, SMNVEV (reference sequence). Trimming removed 3 bases at V and 6 bases at J, with 6 bases between. This CDR3 is 11 amino acids long. CDR3 nucleotide sequence: TGTGCCAGCAGTTTCGGGGGCGAGCAGTACTTC. Its protein is CASSFGGEQYF.

This clone was recorded a few times. This rearrangement joins TRBV6-1 to TRBJ2-1; a weak D match, TRBD2 (6 bases). Germline V gene sequence: CDR1 MNHNS, CDR2 SASEGT. V was cut by 8 bases and J by 0 bases, with 14 bases left in between. This CDR3 is 15 amino acids long. CDR3 in amino acids: CASGGGTFSYNEQFF. As DNA, the CDR3 is TGTGCCAGCGGGGGAGGTACATTCTCCTACAATGAGCAGTTCTTC.

The V gene is TRBV5-1, the J gene TRBJ2-5; possible D gene TRBD2, 5 bases. Looked up from germline, CDR1 is SGHRS and CDR2 is YFSETQ. This CDR3 comprises 14 residues. V lost 0 bases and J 3 bases, leaving 9 bases between the germline ends. The DNA of the CDR3 is TGCGCCAGCAGCTTGGCGGGAAGCGAAGAGACCCAGTACTTC. Translation: CASSLAGSEETQYF.

V is TRBV7-9 and J is TRBJ2-7; 7 bases fit TRBD1. V shed 4 bases, J shed 6 bases, and the junction held 3 bases outside the gene matches. The V gene's germline CDR1 is SEHNR and CDR2 FQNEAQ (reference sequence). CDR3 length: 12 amino acids. The DNA for the CDR3 is TGTGCCAGCAGCTATGACAGGGTCGAGCAGTACTTC. Encoded protein: CASSYDRVEQYF.

The gene calls are TRBV5-4 and TRBJ2-2; D is possibly TRBD1 or TRBD2 (5 bases each). The germline V gene has CDR1 SGHNT and CDR2 YYREEE (reference sequence). Trimming removed 2 bases from V and 6 bases from J, with 8 bases in between. The CDR3 consists of 13 residues. The CDR3, as DNA: TGTGCCAGCAGCTTTGGGGGAGCCGGGGAGCTGTTTTTT. Protein: CASSFGGAGELFF. Drawing the rest from reference TRBV5-4 and TRBJ2-2, the complete variable domain is ETGVTQSPTHLIKTRGQQVTLRCSSQSGHNTVSWYQQALGQGPQFIFQYYREEENGRGNFPPRFSGLQFPNYSSELNVNALELDDSALYLCASSFGGAGELFFGEGSRLTVL.

As to this clone: At the DNA level, this CDR3 is encoded by other sequences in the same sample as well. The V gene is TRBV13, the J gene TRBJ2-3; D ambiguous. Germline lookup yields CDR1 PRHDT and CDR2 FYEKMQ (reference sequence). The V and J ends lost 5 bases and 2 bases respectively, with 2 bases between them. CDR3 length: 11 residues. Here the CDR3 reads CASSITDTQYF. The CDR3 DNA is TGTGCCAGCAGCATCACAGATACGCAGTATTTT.

This sequence joins TRBV23-1 and TRBJ2-1, with TRBD2 as a possible D gene (6 bases). TRBV23-1 belongs to the ORF category, with a function that is uncertain. V shed 10 bases and J shed 6 bases, with 19 bases lying between them. The CDR3 is 14 amino acids. Here the CDR3 reads CAIYQGLRGNEQFF. The DNA of the CDR3 is TGCGCCATCTATCAGGGACTGAGGGGCAATGAGCAGTTCTTC.

The rearrangement links TRBV5-4 to TRBJ2-7, with D perhaps matching TRBD2 (6 bases). Germline lookup yields CDR1 SGHNT and CDR2 YYREEE (reference sequence). V lost 2 bases and J lost 3, with 9 bases in between. This CDR3 has 13 amino acids. This chain's CDR3 is CASSLGTFYEQYF. In DNA, the CDR3 is TGTGCCAGCAGCTTAGGGACTTTCTACGAGCAGTACTTC.

The chain has TRBV28 and TRBJ2-1, with TRBD1 as a possible D gene (6 bases). This CDR3 contains 14 residues. Trimming took 8 bases from V and 4 from J, leaving 15 bases between them. The germline gives CDR1 MDHEN, CDR2 SYDVKM. The CDR3 region has the DNA TGTGCCAGCCGACGTTGGGGGCAATACAATGAGCAGTTCTTC. This encodes CASRRWGQYNEQFF.

This chain connects TRBV28 to TRBJ2-1, with D maybe TRBD2 (6 bases). V lost 4 bases and J 7 bases, leaving 17 bases between the germline ends. The germline V gene encodes CDR1 MDHEN and CDR2 SYDVKM. CDR3 length equals 15 residues. DNA for the CDR3: TGTGCCAGCAGTTCCCCCGGGCGGGGTAGGAATGAGCAGTTCTTC. Its protein is CASSSPGRGRNEQFF. Looking up the rest from reference TRBV28 and TRBJ2-1 gives the full variable domain: DVKVTQSSRYLVKRTGEKVFLECVQDMDHENMFWYRQDPGLGLRLIYFSYDVKMKEKGDIPEGYSVSREKKERFSLILESASTNQTSMYLCASSSPGRGRNEQFFGPGTRLTVL.

In this sample, this clone turned up a few times. This CDR3 is also generated by other DNA sequences in the sample. The V gene is TRBV28, the J gene TRBJ2-7, with D uncertain. Germline CDR1 and CDR2: MDHEN and SYDVKM. V gave up 3 bases and J gave up 3 bases, with 6 bases separating them. This CDR3 is 12 amino acids long. This CDR3 reads CASSFLDYEQYF. CDR3 bases: TGTGCCAGCAGTTTTCTAGACTACGAGCAGTACTTC.

Only one count was recorded for this clone. V and J are TRBV10-3 and TRBJ2-7, with D possibly called TRBD1 or TRBD2 (5 bases each). The germline V and J ends were trimmed by 4 bases and 2 bases, with 15 bases remaining between them. CDR3 length: 15 amino acids. Germline V lookup: CDR1 ENHRY, CDR2 SYGVKD. The CDR3, as DNA: TGTGCCATCAGTGGCTCCGGGGCACGGGCCTACGAGCAGTACTTC. Translation: CAISGSGARAYEQYF.

The chain has TRBV19 and TRBJ1-1; no firm D call. There are 14 residues in the CDR3. V lost 3 bases and J lost 4, with 12 bases in between. The germline CDR1 and CDR2 sequences are LNHDA and SQIVND (reference sequence). The CDR3 is CASSIHGIVTEAFF. In DNA, the CDR3 is TGTGCCAGTAGTATCCATGGGATTGTCACTGAAGCTTTCTTT.

V and J are TRBV4-1 and TRBJ2-5; 12 bases are shared with TRBD2. This CDR3 has 17 amino acids. The germline CDR1 and CDR2 sequences are MGHRA and YSYEKL. Unmatched junction bases numbered 5, after V lost 1 base and J lost 2 bases. CDR3 DNA sequence: TGCGCCAGCAGCCAAGCTCCCGGGACTAGCGGGCAAGAGACCCAGTACTTC. This encodes CASSQAPGTSGQETQYF.

CDR3 coding DNA: TGTGCCAGCAGGTCTGGCGGTAGGGGTGGAGACGAGCAGTACTTC. Translating gives CASRSGGRGGDEQYF. The chain couples TRBV27 to TRBJ2-7; TRBD1 might be the D (5 bases). Germline lookup yields CDR1 MNHEY and CDR2 SMNVEV (reference sequence). Trimming pared 6 bases from V and 5 bases from J, leaving 20 bases between. The CDR3 totals 15 residues.

This clone was seen a handful of times. The chain employs TRBV7-9 and TRBJ2-1; D unclear. Trimming shortened V by 5 bases and J by 0 bases, and 14 bases separated the two germline ends. Germline V gene sequence: CDR1 SEHNR, CDR2 FQNEAQ (reference sequence). The CDR3 contains 16 residues. CDR3: CASSETRKFSYNEQFF. The CDR3 region has the DNA TGTGCCAGCAGCGAAACAAGAAAATTCTCCTACAATGAGCAGTTCTTC.

With regard to this clone: The same CDR3 can be traced to other DNA sequences in this sample. The chain uses TRBV28 and TRBJ2-7; the D is unclear. The CDR3 spans 11 residues. Germline V lookup: CDR1 MDHEN, CDR2 SYDVKM. V dropped 4 bases and J dropped 3 bases, with 4 bases sitting between them. CDR3 DNA: TGTGCCAGCAGTTCTCTCTACGAGCAGTACTTC. Its translation: CASSSLYEQYF.

V gene TRBV30 combines with J gene TRBJ2-7; 13 bases agree with TRBD2. With V trimmed by 0 bases and J by 6 bases, 8 bases remained unmatched. Looked up from germline, CDR1 is GTSNPN and CDR2 is SVGIG (reference sequence). This CDR3 is 16 amino acids long. CDR3 nucleotides: TGTGCCTGGAGTGTACCTTCTCGACTAGCGGGAGGCGAGCAGTACTTC. It yields the protein CAWSVPSRLAGGEQYF.